The text below deals with one T cell receptor beta chain. This clone's antigen is unknown. Base qualities were left out, and no much larger clone turns up one base away. This record comes from a study of cytomegalovirus exposure and HLA in healthy donors (dated by TCRdb to between 2016 and 2019). Notes on the research overall: In an earlier analysis of some 550 of the donors, 276 Gb of sequence data and just under 120 million unique TCR beta sequences from about 190 million T cells were reported. An early release covering over 500 HLA-typed donors comprised about 300 gigabases of sequencing data and tens of millions of unique TCR sequences. Of the roughly 430 genotyped donors, about 80% fell in the genetic ancestry cluster associated with self-reported Caucasian donors. The aim of the study was to test whether cataloging public T cell receptors could identify signatures of past pathogen exposure. Using immunosequencing, the study profiled T cell repertoires from 500 to 800 subjects and related those repertoires to cytomegalovirus serostatus. Besides the first cohort of approximately 670 subjects, a separate validation cohort made up of 120 or so different subjects was used. To predict cytomegalovirus infection status, the study combined high-throughput TCR immunosequencing, statistical association of individual TCRs with disease status, and machine learning. A later analysis re-analyzed previously published TCR beta repertoires from 500 to 700 donors and added high-resolution HLA genotyping to study TCR occurrence patterns. Rather than using new phenotypic data, the later analysis identified candidate immune exposures from TCR beta sequences and from how often those sequences occurred across donors. An earlier analysis of about 600 of the donors used high-throughput TCR beta sequencing to judge whether each TCR beta V gene segment behaved as functional or pseudogenic. Donor age, sex, ethnicity and CMV serostatus were compiled together with the repertoire data. A later genetic analysis took genome-wide SNP genotypes for about 65% of the 666 donors and used that subset as a discovery cohort. All discovery cohort repertoires had been generated using a single sequencing platform. HLA typing included class I and class II loci at four-digit resolution. Typing coverage varied by locus: roughly 629-640 donors for A, B, C, DRB1 and DQB1; 522 for DQA1; about 590 for DPA1; under 490 for DPB1. Because of strong linkage in the cohort, five DR-DQ haplotypes were treated as single units for association and clustering. On average, around 240,000 unique TCR beta nucleotide sequences were sequenced per donor among 398 genotyped donors of the cohort, with roughly a sixth of those sequences being non-productive. Summary of the overall study and its limitations: According to a later analysis, TCR association rates differed among HLA loci, with DRB1 alleles showing the most associated TCRs and HLA-C alleles showing the fewest. CMV serostatus was the only immune exposure information available for the cohort. While some public TCRs were present in many individuals, most TCR sequences turned up only very rarely across donors. Strong co-occurrence of HLA alleles, especially DR and DQ, made assigning TCR associations to individual alleles difficult. The sequencing pipeline was judged likely to have produced a cluster of highly shared sequence variants as a technical artifact. In a later analysis, HLA-associated TCR beta chains showed more clonal expansion and lower generation probabilities than non-associated chains that were equally common. Fewer than 20 rarely observed V segments, including chromosome 9 orphons, were excluded from the earlier analysis of a few hundred of the donors because counts were too low. Broadly in line with IMGT annotations, most TCR beta V segments showed up in productive rearrangements about 87% or about 30% of the time in an earlier analysis of several hundred of the donors. A few of the identified cytomegalovirus-associated TCR beta chains were confirmed in vitro to be specific for cytomegalovirus antigens. Only TCR beta chains were sequenced in this cohort, and the absence of alpha or paired-chain data limited detectable features. Compared with the approximately 600-donor mean, donors in an Asian-associated ancestry cluster had fewer N-insertions in productive TCRs, according to a later genetic analysis. Cytomegalovirus status was reported to be diagnosed by the classifier with high specificity and sensitivity in both the original and validation cohorts. Because HLA typing was missing for some donors at each locus, association tests included only the typed subset. According to a later analysis, parvovirus B19, influenza, CMV and Epstein-Barr virus appeared linked to several top co-occurrence clusters. The study gave a list of under 200 TCR beta chains associated with cytomegalovirus. Linkage disequilibrium might explain the correlated functional status among segregating V segments, but an unknown experimental factor could not be ruled out. A later genetic analysis associated a missense DCLRE1C variant with V-gene and J-gene trimming of TCR beta chains, and an independent cohort replicated the association. A later analysis found that most CMV-associated TCR beta chains appeared HLA-restricted, with HLA associations seemingly driven largely by CMV exposure. A further reported finding was that TCR beta sequences accurately predicted the HLA-A and HLA-B alleles for most subjects in the first cohort. According to the authors, the approach could potentially be generalized to other disease states and immunological phenotypes. At a false discovery rate of 0.05, a later analysis linked under 20,000 TCR beta sequences to specific HLA alleles. Presence/absence analyses assumed roughly uniform sequencing depth across donors, an assumption that may not hold.

Receptors were amplified or captured by the immunoSEQ multiplex PCR assay. For the multiplex PCR, a mixture combining 60 forward primers for TCR Vbeta segments and 13 reverse primers for TCR Jbeta segments was used. Amplification of the CDR3 region of rearranged TCR beta genes was performed with a multiplex PCR assay on genomic DNA. On the Illumina HiSeq System, the amplified TCR beta libraries were sequenced as 87-base-pair reads. The authors' pipeline ran thus. A later analysis counted 75 million to 100 million unique TCR beta chains across the 550 to 800 repertoires, and 10 million to 11 million of these chains were shared by at least two donors. A nearest-neighbor algorithm error-corrected the raw reads and collapsed the reads into unique sequences, merging closely related sequences to remove PCR and sequencing errors. To assign V, D and J gene segments, CDR3 sequences were aligned to IMGT reference sequences. For a sequence to be retained, at least a six-nucleotide match to both a V gene segment and a J gene segment was required. Rearrangements were called productive when the CDR3 lacked stop codons and stayed in frame with V and J; all others were non-productive. Following IMGT convention, CDR3 was defined as the stretch from the second conserved V-encoded cysteine up to the conserved J-encoded phenylalanine. The earlier analysis of some 600 of the donors excluded sequences that lacked an unambiguous match to a single V gene segment. In an earlier analysis of some 590 of the donors, a V segment was called functional when productive rearrangements were above 56.7%, and segregating when the standard deviation between donors exceeded 5%. A statistical classification framework was built for diagnosing cytomegalovirus status from the catalog of TCR beta chain sequences. A later analysis assigned V and J genes by comparing TCR nucleotide sequences with IMGT/GENE-DB human TR gene sequences. The TCRdist pipeline was used in a later analysis to assign CDR3 sequences and most-parsimonious VDJ recombination scenarios. In a later analysis, each TCR beta chain was defined by its CDR3 amino acid sequence together with its V-gene family, and reads lacking a unique V-gene family were excluded. As a way to deal with suspected cross-contamination and a sequencing artifact, a later analysis dropped roughly 620 nucleotide sequences that were highly shared and had low generation probability. In a later analysis, a clonal expansion index for each public chain was calculated from normalized within-repertoire ranks of inferred template counts. A later analysis computed generation probabilities with a VDJ recombination model fitted to out-of-frame rearrangements, and checked the results against IGoR. In a later analysis, TCR-TCR, TCR-HLA and TCR-CMV co-occurrence was scored with hypergeometric tests, and a repertoire-size bias correction was applied to TCR pairs. A later analysis estimated false discovery rates by permuting HLA or CMV assignments 20 times. In a later analysis, co-occurring TCRs were grouped with DBSCAN, and TCRdist sequence similarity was added when clustering was performed within HLA-allele-positive subsets. For co-occurrence clustering, repertoires with fewer than 30,000 or more than 120,000 public chains were excluded, along with roughly 5 repertoires with anomalous nucleotide sharing. The table comes from immuneACCESS by way of TCRdb, which keeps in-frame sequences with V and J called. Part of the clones is missing from these tables; in studies checked, under half for an unresolved V gene and the rest for unknown reasons. Clone size and V and J calls were adopted from that table, with D and trimming inferred from the DNA. This sample has roughly 160,000 clones in its table, and more than 75% of those were observed once. Together, the top ten hold roughly 9% of the sample.

The cohort comprised 550 to 700 healthy bone marrow donors. At the time of sampling, all cohort members were nominally healthy, though unrecorded immune exposures were likely present. The donor tested CMV seropositive, placing the donor among the 290 or so seropositive members of the cohort. A peripheral blood sample was provided by each donor, and peripheral blood mononuclear cells were used for TCR beta sequencing. The Qiagen DNeasy Blood Extraction Kit was used to extract genomic DNA from the blood cell samples. The TCR sequence derives from a man between 18 and 35 years old in good health and CMV-seropositive. Sequencing used PBMCs.

The CDR3 reads as follows: CASSLATDRVYEQYF. The bases read TGCGCCAGCAGCTTGGCGACGGACAGGGTCTACGAGCAGTACTTC. The V and J segments used are TRBV5-1 and TRBJ2-7, with 8 junctional bases fitting TRBD1. The CDR3 contains 15 residues, cysteine and phenylalanine counted. Only the CDR3 DNA is retained, 45 bases long and in frame from the first base. Clipping removes 0 bases from V and 3 bases from J, with 5 as the unmatched junction base count. CDR1 and CDR2 are read off the germline V gene as SGHRS and YFSETQ.